This is a list of T cell receptor beta chains from one sample in a study of blood T cell repertoires in COVID-19. Libraries were prepared by immunoSEQ multiplex PCR; TCRdb keeps only in-frame clonotypes and omits some of them. The data show more than 95,000 clones, around nine tenths seen once. Sequencing was performed on peripheral blood. The receptor source for this set is a man aged 50 to 59 with acute or convalescent COVID-19. The conserved cysteine and the conserved F or W are not part of the CDR3 here. The D gene is left open where the match is weak.

v_call d_call cdr3_aa
TRBV4-3 - ASSRTLPTDTQY
TRBV18 - ASSPEQYYGYT
TRBV15 TRBD2 ATSGGQTSGRYEQY
TRBV18 - ASSPRDSHGGTQY
TRBV5-4 TRBD2 ASSLGVAGGYEQY
TRBV7-2 - ASSLGLRDTEAF
TRBV4-3 - ASSLSDGGSYEQY
TRBV11-2 - ASSFDSFTYEQY
TRBV10-3 TRBD2 AISRGGDQETQY
TRBV30 TRBD1 AWEGQAYNEQF
TRBV20-1 - SARQGEGYT
TRBV5-4 - ASSLVGGDYGYT
TRBV7-9 - ASSLGGNPTDTQY
TRBV30 - AWSREGDYGYT
TRBV30 TRBD1 AWNPWTGGSLGAGELF
TRBV3-1/TRBV3-2 - ASSQDGRQPQH
TRBV6-2/TRBV6-3 - ASSYPGLNTDTQY
TRBV6-5 TRBD1 ASSYLDRDNGYT
TRBV6-5 - ASARGGQANYGYT
TRBV27 TRBD2 ASSLGLAGVVETQY
TRBV7-7 TRBD1 ASSVDRDSPLH
TRBV7-2 TRBD2 ASSPPGLAFNEQF
TRBV5-4 TRBD1 ASSLGGQGASSQY
TRBV6-5 - ASSNSILDEQY
TRBV11-3 TRBD2 ASSGSRGEETQY
TRBV10-3 TRBD2 AISVWLAGEETQY
TRBV18 TRBD2 ASSGTSGNIYEQY
TRBV5-1 - ASSLEQDTDTQY
TRBV19 - ASSIGLEETQY
TRBV5-4 - ASTRNMRTPYTDTQY
TRBV19 - ASRGGRETQY
TRBV5-1 - ASSLGMRTGETQY
TRBV4-1 TRBD1 ASSQGTGGFTEAF
TRBV30 TRBD2 AWSKMLTSGNVGELF
TRBV5-1 TRBD1 ASSWSVPGQDQIYEQY
TRBV28 - ASSLSRPGGNYGYT
TRBV28 TRBD1 ASRRQGNYEQY
TRBV18 TRBD1 ASSLGTGIVEAF
TRBV4-3 - ASSQASGEAYEKLF
TRBV7-2 TRBD2 ASSLVDGRLDEQF
TRBV15 - ATSRGNSNEQF
TRBV5-1 TRBD2 ASSPRAGASAEQY
TRBV5-1 - ASSFYALEYEQY
TRBV30 TRBD1 AWSPGQGLGGNTIY
TRBV6-1 TRBD2 ASSEPLAGTRYFDTQY
TRBV13 TRBD2 ASSPRTSGVETQY
TRBV18 - ASSPWRDSYNEQF
TRBV2 TRBD1 ASSDPQTTGFTEAF
TRBV5-4 TRBD2 ASSLTSGSTDTQY
TRBV6-5 - ASSLLWNTGELF
TRBV19 - ASSNGVASTDTQY
TRBV28 - ASSFVGGGNQPQH
TRBV5-4 - ASSLRREVTDTQY
TRBV7-2 - ASSFSRASYEQY
TRBV6-5 TRBD1 ASSYKSGTGNEKLF
TRBV4-1 - ASSPLEGDTEAF